Listed here are 24 T cell receptor beta chains from one sample, sequenced in a study of CD8 T cells in ankylosing spondylitis (dated by TCRdb to 2016 to 2017). Libraries were built with 5' RACE. Sequenced using an Illumina HiSeq 2500. TCRdb's own reprocessing of the public reads used fastp at Q25 and MiXCR and kept productive beta chains. Rows are combined by CDR3 protein, so each entry shows the most common genes and DNA. The sample records roughly 150,000 distinct CDR3 sequences, more than 5.5% of which are singletons. The ten largest clones represent around 11% of the sample. Specimen: blood, either unsorted or a sorted T cell fraction (not recorded which). Source of these receptors: a female donor with ankylosing spondylitis or in good health (not recorded which).

The chain carries TRBV7-2 and TRBJ1-1; D gene ambiguous. CDR1 and CDR2 from the germline V gene are SGHTA and FQGNSA. This CDR3 has 14 amino acids. V was cut by 1 base and J by 8 bases, with 14 bases left in between. The CDR3 is CASSLVVRTGEAFF. The CDR3 DNA reads as TGTGCCAGCAGCTTAGTTGTTCGAACTGGGGAAGCTTTCTTT. Using reference TRBV7-2 and TRBJ1-1 for the parts outside the CDR3, the full variable domain is GAGVSQSPSNKVTEKGKDVELRCDPISGHTALYWYRQSLGQGLEFLIYFQGNSAPDKSGLPSDRFSAERTGGSVSTLTIQRTQQEDSAVYLCASSLVVRTGEAFFGQGTRLTVV.

Comment on this clonotype: This may stem from a read error, because a much larger clone lies one nucleotide away. J is TRBJ1-1 and V is TRBV10-3; no clear D gene. The CDR3 extends over 12 amino acids. The V gene's germline CDR1 is ENHRY and CDR2 SYGVKD. The CDR3 region has the DNA TGCGAACCAACCGAGCCGAACACTGAAGCTTTCTTT. Translated: CEPTEPNTEAFF.

There are many counts of this clonotype. The rearrangement joins TRBV20-1 to TRBJ1-1; no firm D call. Per germline, CDR1 DFQATT and CDR2 SNEGSKA (reference sequence). Trimming shortened V by 0 bases and J by 1 base, and 12 bases separated the two germline ends. The CDR3 is 15 residues long. The chain's CDR3 is CSARDYRLGNTEAFF. In nucleotides, the CDR3 is TGCAGTGCTAGAGACTACCGGTTGGGGAACACTGAAGCTTTCTTT.

This clonotype was detected a few times. The CDR3 reads CASSEFDIDYEQYF. The CDR3 region has the DNA TGTGCCAGCAGTGAATTTGACATTGATTACGAGCAGTACTTC. This chain links TRBV25-1 with TRBJ2-7; D is uncertain. The V and J ends lost 1 base and 4 bases respectively, with 11 bases between them. Germline V CDR1 and CDR2: MGHDK, SYGVNS. The CDR3 has 14 residues.

At least ten counts were recorded for this clonotype. The CDR3, as DNA: TGCGCCAGCAGCCTAGGACATGGTGAAGCTTTCTTT. It is translated as CASSLGHGEAFF. The chain uses TRBV5-1 and TRBJ1-1, with a tentative D call TRBD1 (5 bases). V was pared by 4 bases and J by 7 bases, with 11 bases between. The CDR3 has 12 residues. Germline assignment: CDR1 SGHRS and CDR2 YFSETQ. Supplemented by reference TRBV5-1 and TRBJ1-1, the full variable domain reads KAGVTQTPRYLIKTRGQQVTLSCSPISGHRSVSWYQQTPGQGLQFLFEYFSETQRNKGNFPGRFSGRQFSNSRSEMNVSTLELGDSALYLCASSLGHGEAFFGQGTRLTVV.

This clonotype was picked up many times. The CDR3 DNA follows: TGTGCCAGCAGTACCGGGACGGTTTTTTTTGAAAAACTGTTTTTT. It translates to CASSTGTVFFEKLFF. V is TRBV6-1 and J is TRBJ1-4, with a tentative D call TRBD1 (5 bases). Per the germline V gene, CDR1 is MNHNS and CDR2 is SASEGT. V was cut by 5 bases and J by 7 bases, with 17 bases left in between. This CDR3 contains 15 residues.

This clonotype was seen repeatedly, ten times or more. This chain links TRBV7-9 with TRBJ2-3, with 8 positions matching TRBD2. The CDR3 loop spans 15 amino acids. Germline CDR1 and CDR2: SEHNR and FQNEAQ (reference sequence). V was pared by 5 bases and J by 0 bases, with 4 bases of the junction left unmatched. The CDR3 is CASSPSGPSTDTQYF. The CDR3, as DNA: TGTGCCAGCAGCCCTAGCGGGCCTAGCACAGATACGCAGTATTTT.

This clonotype occurred many times. V usage is TRBV12-3 or TRBV12-4 and J usage is TRBJ2-2; D gene ambiguous. The CDR3 covers 10 residues. Trimming shortened V by 3 bases and J by 9 bases, and 2 bases separated the two germline ends. In DNA form, the CDR3 reads TGTGCCAGCAGTTTTCGGGAGCTGTTTTTT. Its protein is CASSFRELFF.

This clonotype was counted ten times or more. The chain is built from TRBV28 and TRBJ2-5, with 11 positions matching TRBD2. Germline CDR1 MDHEN, CDR2 SYDVKM. Trimming took 6 bases from V and 2 from J; bases not matched to a gene: 8. CDR3 length: 16 amino acids. CDR3 sequence reads: CASSSAGTSGQETQYF. The CDR3 bases are TGTGCCAGCAGCTCGGCCGGGACTAGCGGTCAAGAGACCCAGTACTTC. Supplemented by reference TRBV28 and TRBJ2-5, the full variable domain reads DVKVTQSSRYLVKRTGEKVFLECVQDMDHENMFWYRQDPGLGLRLIYFSYDVKMKEKGDIPEGYSVSREKKERFSLILESASTNQTSMYLCASSSAGTSGQETQYFGPGTRLLVL.

The J gene is TRBJ1-2, the V gene TRBV5-4; D is ambiguous. The CDR3 runs 12 residues. Trimming removed 4 bases at V and 7 bases at J, with 11 bases between. Germline V CDR1 and CDR2: SGHNT, YYREEE (reference sequence). CDR3 loop: CASSPDYGGYTF. The CDR3 DNA is TGTGCCAGCAGCCCGGACTACGGTGGCTACACCTTC. Looking up the rest from reference TRBV5-4 and TRBJ1-2 gives the full variable domain: ETGVTQSPTHLIKTRGQQVTLRCSSQSGHNTVSWYQQALGQGPQFIFQYYREEENGRGNFPPRFSGLQFPNYSSELNVNALELDDSALYLCASSPDYGGYTFGSGTRLTVV.

This clonotype has more than one count but fewer than ten. The chain has TRBV7-9 and TRBJ1-5, with 7 positions matching TRBD1. This CDR3 contains 14 residues. The J segment lost 5 bases and the V segment lost 6 bases, leaving 7 bases of the junction unmatched. The germline V gene has CDR1 SEHNR and CDR2 FQNEAQ (reference sequence). The CDR3: CASSYTGDHQPQHF. As DNA, the CDR3 is TGTGCCAGCAGTTATACAGGGGATCATCAGCCCCAGCATTTT.

This clonotype was counted ten times or more. The chain carries TRBV12-3 or TRBV12-4 and TRBJ1-2; D ambiguous. CDR3 length: 12 amino acids. Trimming took 3 bases from V and 7 from J, leaving 9 bases between them. The CDR3 here is CASSFGEGGYTF. The CDR3 DNA follows: TGTGCCAGCAGTTTCGGCGAAGGTGGCTACACCTTC.

This chain connects TRBV20-1 to TRBJ2-1, with TRBD1 matching over 10 bases. The trim removed 6 bases at V and 3 bases at J, leaving 8 bases unmatched. CDR3 length equals 15 residues. Germline CDR1 and CDR2: DFQATT and SNEGSKA (reference sequence). The CDR3 region has the DNA TGCAGTGCCCTACCGGGACAGGGGAGCTACAATGAGCAGTTCTTC. Translated: CSALPGQGSYNEQFF.

This clonotype came up a few times. J is TRBJ2-2 and V is TRBV11-2; D is unclear. Trimming removed 5 bases at V and 6 bases at J, with 10 bases between. Germline lookup yields CDR1 SGHAT and CDR2 FQNNGV. This CDR3 is 13 amino acids long. CDR3 region: CASSPRTAGELFF. Here the CDR3 DNA reads TGTGCCAGCAGCCCACGGACGGCCGGGGAGCTGTTTTTT.

This clonotype was seen repeatedly, ten times or more. This chain joins TRBV20-1 and TRBJ2-4; 8 nucleotides line up with TRBD2. Unmatched junction bases numbered 15, after V lost 2 bases and J lost 3 bases. The CDR3 loop spans 18 amino acids. Germline V lookup: CDR1 DFQATT, CDR2 SNEGSKA (reference sequence). In DNA, the CDR3 is TGCAGTGCTAGACCGCCAGCGGGGGTCCTCCTGGGCAAAAACATTCAGTACTTC. Translating gives CSARPPAGVLLGKNIQYF.

Many counts were recorded for this clonotype. The chain links TRBV24-1 to TRBJ2-3; TRBD2 might be the D (7 bases). Germline loops: CDR1 KGHDR, CDR2 SFDVKD. CDR3 size: 16 residues. Between the trimmed V and J ends, which lost 0 bases and 1 base, there was a span of 10 bases. CDR3 loop: CATSDLVRGRTDTQYF. The CDR3 nucleotides read TGTGCCACCAGTGATTTGGTGCGGGGGCGCACAGATACGCAGTATTTT.

This chain joins TRBV6-1 and TRBJ2-3, with D possibly matching TRBD1 (5 bases). V lost 0 bases and J 4 bases, leaving 14 bases between the germline ends. CDR1 and CDR2 (germline): MNHNS, SASEGT. This CDR3 spans 16 amino acids. The DNA of the CDR3 is TGTGCCAGCAGTGAAGCTTACGCAGGGTTGCCAGATACGCAGTATTTT. Amino acid sequence: CASSEAYAGLPDTQYF.

This clonotype was counted at least ten times. The genes are TRBV18 and TRBJ1-3; D is unresolved. Germline CDR1 is KGHSH and CDR2 is LQKENI. There are 15 residues in the CDR3. Trimming cost V 6 bases and J 0 bases, with 12 bases left between them. The CDR3 region is CASSPDPSSGNTIYF. CDR3 in DNA: TGTGCCAGCTCTCCGGACCCTAGCTCTGGAAACACCATATATTTT. Together with reference TRBV18 and TRBJ1-3, the CDR3 gives the full variable domain: NAGVMQNPRHLVRRRGQEARLRCSPMKGHSHVYWYRQLPEEGLKFMVYLQKENIIDESGMPKERFSAEFPKEGPSILRIQQVVRGDSAAYFCASSPDPSSGNTIYFGEGSWLTVV.

This clonotype was found many times. The CDR3 loop reads CASSLLQGRNTEAFF. The CDR3 nucleotides are TGCGCCAGCAGCTTGTTGCAGGGGAGAAACACTGAAGCTTTCTTT. The V gene is TRBV5-1, the J gene TRBJ1-1; possibly TRBD1 for D (6 bases). The CDR3 sequence is 15 residues long. Germline lookup yields CDR1 SGHRS and CDR2 YFSETQ. V lost 1 base, J lost 2 bases, and 12 bases lay in between.

This clonotype was counted many times. The chain has TRBV27 and TRBJ1-1; 7 bases agree with TRBD1. Germline-derived CDR1 and CDR2 are MNHEY and SMNVEV (reference sequence). CDR3 size: 13 residues. J gave up 1 base and V 7 bases, and 3 bases lay outside the gene matches. The CDR3 DNA reads as TGTGCCAGCACGGGGACAGCGAACACTGAAGCTTTCTTT. Amino acids: CASTGTANTEAFF.

This clonotype was detected many times. V gene TRBV5-1 combines with J gene TRBJ2-7; TRBD1 might be the D (6 bases). CDR1 and CDR2 (germline): SGHRS, YFSETQ. The length of the CDR3 is 14 residues. V dropped 4 bases and J dropped 1 base, with 12 bases sitting between them. CDR3 nucleotide sequence: TGCGCCAGCAGCCCCGGGACACCATCCTACGAGCAGTACTTC. This gives the protein CASSPGTPSYEQYF.

This clonotype came up many times. The junction differs from germline at one of its ends, possibly a read error. The V gene is TRBV5-1, the J gene TRBJ2-5, with no clear D. There are 12 residues in the CDR3. Germline CDR1 SGHRS, CDR2 YFSETQ. CDR3 coding DNA: TGCGCCAGCAGCTTAAGTACAGTGCCTAAGGAGTTC. Translating it yields CASSLSTVPKEF.

This clonotype has a count of ten or more. This chain joins TRBV5-6 and TRBJ1-3; no reliable D call. Germline V gene sequence: CDR1 SGHDT, CDR2 YYEEEE. The ends were cut back, 4 bases at V and 0 bases at J, with 11 bases in the middle. The length of the CDR3 is 15 residues. DNA of the CDR3: TGTGCCAGCAGCCAGACCAAAACCTCTGGAAACACCATATATTTT. This codes for CASSQTKTSGNTIYF.

The J gene is TRBJ2-7, the V gene TRBV4-1, with 7 bases that match TRBD1. Looked up from germline, CDR1 is MGHRA and CDR2 is YSYEKL. The junction had 8 bases not matched to a gene; V was cut back by 2 bases and J by 4 bases. The CDR3 length is 15 residues. The CDR3 coding sequence is TGCGCCAGCAGCCAATTAACGGACAGGCTGTACGAGCAGTACTTC. Protein product: CASSQLTDRLYEQYF.